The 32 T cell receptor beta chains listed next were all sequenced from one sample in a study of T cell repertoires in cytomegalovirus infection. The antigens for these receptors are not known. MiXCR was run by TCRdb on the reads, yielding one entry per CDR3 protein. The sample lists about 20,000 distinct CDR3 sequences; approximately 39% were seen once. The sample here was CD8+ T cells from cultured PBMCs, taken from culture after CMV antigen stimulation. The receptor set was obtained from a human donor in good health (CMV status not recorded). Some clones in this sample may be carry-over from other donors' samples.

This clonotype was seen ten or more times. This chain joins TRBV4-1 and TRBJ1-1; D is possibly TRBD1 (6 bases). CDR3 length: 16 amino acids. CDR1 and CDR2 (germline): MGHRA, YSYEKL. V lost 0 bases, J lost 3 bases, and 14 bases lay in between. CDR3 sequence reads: CASSQDLGGLDTEAFF. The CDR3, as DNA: TGCGCCAGCAGCCAAGATCTGGGGGGGCTTGACACTGAAGCTTTCTTT.

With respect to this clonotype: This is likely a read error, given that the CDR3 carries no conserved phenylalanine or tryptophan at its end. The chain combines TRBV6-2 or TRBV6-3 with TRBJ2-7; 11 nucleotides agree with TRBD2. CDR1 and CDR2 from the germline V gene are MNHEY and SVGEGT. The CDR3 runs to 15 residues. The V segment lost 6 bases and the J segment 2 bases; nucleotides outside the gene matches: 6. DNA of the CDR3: TGTGCCAGCAGGCTGAATAGCGGGAGGGCCTACGAGCAGTACTAC. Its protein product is CASRLNSGRAYEQYY.

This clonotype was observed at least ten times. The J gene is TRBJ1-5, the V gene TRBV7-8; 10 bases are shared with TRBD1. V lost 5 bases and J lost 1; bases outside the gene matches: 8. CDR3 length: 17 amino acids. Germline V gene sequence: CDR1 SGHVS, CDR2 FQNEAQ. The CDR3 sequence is CASSHPRDRGSNQPQHF. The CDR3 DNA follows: TGTGCCAGCAGCCACCCCCGGGACAGGGGAAGCAATCAGCCCCAGCATTTT.

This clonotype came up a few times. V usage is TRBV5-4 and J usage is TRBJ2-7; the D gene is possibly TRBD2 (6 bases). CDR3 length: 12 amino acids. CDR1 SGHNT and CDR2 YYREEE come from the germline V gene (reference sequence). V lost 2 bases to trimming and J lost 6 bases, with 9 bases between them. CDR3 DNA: TGTGCCAGCAGCTTCGGGGGAGTCGAGCAGTACTTC. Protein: CASSFGGVEQYF. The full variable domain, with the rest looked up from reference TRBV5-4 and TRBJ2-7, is ETGVTQSPTHLIKTRGQQVTLRCSSQSGHNTVSWYQQALGQGPQFIFQYYREEENGRGNFPPRFSGLQFPNYSSELNVNALELDDSALYLCASSFGGVEQYFGPGTRLTVT.

The CDR3 here is CASSLGADTQYF. The CDR3 DNA reads as TGTGCCAGCAGCTTAGGGGCAGATACGCAGTATTTT. The V call is TRBV7-3, the J call TRBJ2-3; D gene ambiguous. Germline V gene sequence: CDR1 SGHTA, CDR2 FQGTGA. The V gene lost 2 bases and the J gene lost 4 bases, with 4 bases spanning the gap. CDR3 size: 12 residues.

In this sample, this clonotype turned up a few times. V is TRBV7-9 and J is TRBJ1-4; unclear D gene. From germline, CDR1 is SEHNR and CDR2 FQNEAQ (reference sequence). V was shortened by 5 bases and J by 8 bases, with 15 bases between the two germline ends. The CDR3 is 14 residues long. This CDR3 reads CASSQDPLWEKLFF. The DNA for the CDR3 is TGTGCCAGCAGCCAGGACCCTTTATGGGAAAAACTGTTTTTT.

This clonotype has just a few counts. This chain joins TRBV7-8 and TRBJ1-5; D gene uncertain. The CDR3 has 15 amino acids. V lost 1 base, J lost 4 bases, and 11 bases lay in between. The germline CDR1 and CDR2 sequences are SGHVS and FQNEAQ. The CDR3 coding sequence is TGTGCCAGCAGCTTAGAAATGGGTCTTAATCAGCCCCAGCATTTT. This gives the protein CASSLEMGLNQPQHF.

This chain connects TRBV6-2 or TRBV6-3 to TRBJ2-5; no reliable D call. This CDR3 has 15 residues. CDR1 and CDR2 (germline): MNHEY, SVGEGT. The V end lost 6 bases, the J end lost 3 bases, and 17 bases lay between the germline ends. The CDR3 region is CASSSLYGQEETQYF. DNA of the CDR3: TGTGCCAGCAGCAGTTTGTATGGGCAAGAAGAGACCCAGTACTTC.

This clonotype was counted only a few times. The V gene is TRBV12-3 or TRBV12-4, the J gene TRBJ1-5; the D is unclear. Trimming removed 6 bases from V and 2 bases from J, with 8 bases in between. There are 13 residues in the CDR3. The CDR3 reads CASSHKGNQPQHF. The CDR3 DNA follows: TGTGCCAGCAGCCACAAAGGCAATCAGCCCCAGCATTTT.

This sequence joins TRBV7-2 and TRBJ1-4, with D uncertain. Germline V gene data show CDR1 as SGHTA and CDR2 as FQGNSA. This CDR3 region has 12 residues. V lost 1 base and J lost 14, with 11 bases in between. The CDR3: CASSLEEKTLFF. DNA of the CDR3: TGTGCCAGCAGCTTAGAGGAGAAAACGCTGTTTTTT. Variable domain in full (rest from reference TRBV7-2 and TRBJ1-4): GAGVSQSPSNKVTEKGKDVELRCDPISGHTALYWYRQSLGQGLEFLIYFQGNSAPDKSGLPSDRFSAERTGGSVSTLTIQRTQQEDSAVYLCASSLEEKTLFFGSGTQLSVL.

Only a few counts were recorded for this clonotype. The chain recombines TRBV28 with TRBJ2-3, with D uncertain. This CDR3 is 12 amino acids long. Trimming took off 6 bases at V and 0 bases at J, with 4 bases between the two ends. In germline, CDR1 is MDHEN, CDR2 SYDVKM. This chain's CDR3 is CASRASTDTQYF. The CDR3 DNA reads TGTGCCAGCAGAGCTAGCACAGATACGCAGTATTTT.

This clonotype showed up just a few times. CDR3 loop: CASRTGTEKLFF. In DNA, the CDR3 is TGTGCCAGCAGAACCGGGACAGAAAAACTGTTTTTT. The V call is TRBV12-3 or TRBV12-4, the J call TRBJ1-4, with D tentatively TRBD1 (6 bases). Trimming stripped 6 bases from V and 8 bases from J, with 10 bases between. The CDR3 spans 12 residues.

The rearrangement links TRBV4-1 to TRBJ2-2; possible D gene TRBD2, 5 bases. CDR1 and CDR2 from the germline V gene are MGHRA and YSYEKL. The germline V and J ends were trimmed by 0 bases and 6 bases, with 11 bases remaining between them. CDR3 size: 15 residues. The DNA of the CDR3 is TGCGCCAGCAGCCAAGATTGGCGGGTCCCCGGGGAGCTGTTTTTT. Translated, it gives CASSQDWRVPGELFF.

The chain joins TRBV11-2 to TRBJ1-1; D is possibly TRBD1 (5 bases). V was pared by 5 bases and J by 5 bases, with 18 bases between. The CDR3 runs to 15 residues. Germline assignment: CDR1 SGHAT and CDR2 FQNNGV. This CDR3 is CASSAAWGAWTEAFF. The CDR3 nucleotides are TGTGCCAGCAGCGCCGCTTGGGGCGCTTGGACTGAAGCTTTCTTT.

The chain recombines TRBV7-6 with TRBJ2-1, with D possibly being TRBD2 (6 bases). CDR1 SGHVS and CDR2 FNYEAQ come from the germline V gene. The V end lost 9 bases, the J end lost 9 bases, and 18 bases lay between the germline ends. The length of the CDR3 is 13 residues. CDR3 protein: CASWMGGVGEQFF. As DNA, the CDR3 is TGTGCCAGTTGGATGGGGGGAGTAGGTGAGCAGTTCTTC.

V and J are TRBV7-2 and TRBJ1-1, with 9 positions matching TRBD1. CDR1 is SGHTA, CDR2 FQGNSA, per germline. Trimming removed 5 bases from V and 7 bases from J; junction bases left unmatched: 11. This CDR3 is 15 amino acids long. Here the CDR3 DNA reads TGTGCCAGCAGCCGACGGACAGGGGACGAGAGTGAAGCTTTCTTT. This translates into CASSRRTGDESEAFF.

The CDR3 reads CASSWDRDSAVYSNQPQHF. The CDR3 DNA reads as TGTGCCAGCAGTTGGGACCGGGACAGCGCCGTCTATAGCAATCAGCCCCAGCATTTT. The genes are TRBV6-2 or TRBV6-3 and TRBJ1-5; 7 nucleotides align to TRBD1. This CDR3 has 19 residues. The germline CDR1 and CDR2 sequences are MNHEY and SVGEGT. V trimming: 4 bases; J trimming: 0 bases; junction bases outside the gene matches: 15.

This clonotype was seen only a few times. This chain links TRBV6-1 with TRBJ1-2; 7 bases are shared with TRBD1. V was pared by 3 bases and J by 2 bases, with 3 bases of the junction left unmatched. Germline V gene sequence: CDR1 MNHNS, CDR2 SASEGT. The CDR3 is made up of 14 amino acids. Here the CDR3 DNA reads TGTGCCAGCAGTGAGGGACAGCCGAACTATGGCTACACCTTC. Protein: CASSEGQPNYGYTF.

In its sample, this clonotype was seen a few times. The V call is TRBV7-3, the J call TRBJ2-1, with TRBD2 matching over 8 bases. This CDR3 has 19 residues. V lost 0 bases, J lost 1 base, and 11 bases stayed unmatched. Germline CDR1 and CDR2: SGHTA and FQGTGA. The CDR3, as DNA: TGTGCCAGCAGCTTAACGGGAGTCGGGGGGGCCAGGTCCTACAATGAGCAGTTCTTC. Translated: CASSLTGVGGARSYNEQFF.

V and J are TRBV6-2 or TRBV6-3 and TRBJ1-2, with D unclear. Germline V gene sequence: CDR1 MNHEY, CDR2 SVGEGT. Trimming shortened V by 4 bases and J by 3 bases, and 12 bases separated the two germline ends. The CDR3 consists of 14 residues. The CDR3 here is CASSSDGAYYGYTF. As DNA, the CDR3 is TGTGCCAGCAGTTCGGACGGAGCGTACTATGGCTACACCTTC.

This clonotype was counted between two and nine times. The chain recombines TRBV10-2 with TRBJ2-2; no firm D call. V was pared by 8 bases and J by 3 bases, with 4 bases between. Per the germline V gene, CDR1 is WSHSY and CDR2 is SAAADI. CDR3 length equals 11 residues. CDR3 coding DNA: TGCGCCAGCCAGCACACCGGGGAGCTGTTTTTT. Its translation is CASQHTGELFF.

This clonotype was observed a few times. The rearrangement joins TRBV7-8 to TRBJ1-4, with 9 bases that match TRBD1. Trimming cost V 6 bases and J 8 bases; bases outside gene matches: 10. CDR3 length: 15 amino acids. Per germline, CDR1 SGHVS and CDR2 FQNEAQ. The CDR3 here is CASSFSRTGVEKLFF. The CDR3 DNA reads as TGTGCCAGCAGTTTCTCAAGGACAGGGGTAGAAAAACTGTTTTTT.

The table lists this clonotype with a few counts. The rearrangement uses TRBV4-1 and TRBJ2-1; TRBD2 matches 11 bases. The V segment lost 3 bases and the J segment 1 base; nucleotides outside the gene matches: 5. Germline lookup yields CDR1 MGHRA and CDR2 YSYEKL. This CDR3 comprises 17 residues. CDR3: CASSQDTSGGSYNEQFF. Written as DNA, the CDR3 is TGCGCCAGCAGCCAGGATACTAGCGGGGGTTCCTACAATGAGCAGTTCTTC.

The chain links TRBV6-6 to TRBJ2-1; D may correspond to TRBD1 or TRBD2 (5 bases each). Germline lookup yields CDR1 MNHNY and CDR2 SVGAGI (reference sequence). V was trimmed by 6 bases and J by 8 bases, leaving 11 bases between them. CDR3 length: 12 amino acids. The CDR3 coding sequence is TGTGCCAGCAGCCCCGGGGCCCATGAGCAGTTCTTC. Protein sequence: CASSPGAHEQFF.

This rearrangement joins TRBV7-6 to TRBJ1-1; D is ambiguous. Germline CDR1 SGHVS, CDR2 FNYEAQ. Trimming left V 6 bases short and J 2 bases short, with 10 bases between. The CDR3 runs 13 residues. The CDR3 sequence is CASSTGINTEAFF. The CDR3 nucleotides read TGTGCCAGCAGTACGGGGATCAACACTGAAGCTTTCTTT. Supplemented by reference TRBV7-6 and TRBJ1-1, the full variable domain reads GAGVSQSPRYKVTKRGQDVALRCDPISGHVSLYWYRQALGQGPEFLTYFNYEAQQDKSGLPNDRFSAERPEGSISTLTIQRTEQRDSAMYRCASSTGINTEAFFGQGTRLTVV.

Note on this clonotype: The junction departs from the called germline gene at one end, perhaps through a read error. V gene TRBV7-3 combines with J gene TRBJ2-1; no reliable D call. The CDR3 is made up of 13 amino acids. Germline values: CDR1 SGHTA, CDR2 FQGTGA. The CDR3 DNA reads TGTGCCTGCAGCTCCCCTGCAGGTGATGAGCAGTTCTTC. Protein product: CACSSPAGDEQFF. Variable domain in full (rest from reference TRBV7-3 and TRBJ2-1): GAGVSQTPSNKVTEKGKYVELRCDPISGHTALYWYRQSLGQGPEFLIYFQGTGAADDSGLPNDRFFAVRPEGSVSTLKIQRTERGDSAVYLCACSSPAGDEQFFGPGTRLTVL.

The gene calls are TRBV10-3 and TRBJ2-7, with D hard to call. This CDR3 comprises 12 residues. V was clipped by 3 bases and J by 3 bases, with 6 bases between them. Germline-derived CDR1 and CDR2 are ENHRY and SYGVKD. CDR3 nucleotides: TGTGCCATCAGTGACACCGACTACGAGCAGTACTTC. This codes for CAISDTDYEQYF.

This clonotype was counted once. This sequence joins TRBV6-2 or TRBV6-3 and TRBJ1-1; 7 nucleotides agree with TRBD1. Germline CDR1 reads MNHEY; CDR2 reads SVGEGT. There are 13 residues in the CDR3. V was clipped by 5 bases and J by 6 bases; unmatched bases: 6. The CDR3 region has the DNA TGTGCCAGCAGTCTGGGACAGTGGTCTGAAGCTTTCTTT. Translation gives CASSLGQWSEAFF.

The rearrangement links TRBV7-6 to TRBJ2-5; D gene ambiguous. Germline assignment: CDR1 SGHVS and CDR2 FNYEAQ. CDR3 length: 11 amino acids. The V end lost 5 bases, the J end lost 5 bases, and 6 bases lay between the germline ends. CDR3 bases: TGTGCCAGCAGCCGGACGGAGACCCAGTACTTC. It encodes CASSRTETQYF.

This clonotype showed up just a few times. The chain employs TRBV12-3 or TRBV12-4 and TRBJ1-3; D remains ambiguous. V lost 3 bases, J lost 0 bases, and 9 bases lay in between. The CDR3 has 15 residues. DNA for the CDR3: TGTGCCAGCAGTTTCATGGAACTCTCTGGAAACACCATATATTTT. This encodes CASSFMELSGNTIYF.

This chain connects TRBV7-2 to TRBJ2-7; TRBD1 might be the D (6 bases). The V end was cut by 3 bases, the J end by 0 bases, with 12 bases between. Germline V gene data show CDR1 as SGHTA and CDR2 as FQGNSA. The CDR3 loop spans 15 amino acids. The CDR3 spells CASSFDRQSSYEQYF. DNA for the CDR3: TGTGCCAGCAGCTTCGACAGGCAGAGCTCCTACGAGCAGTACTTC.

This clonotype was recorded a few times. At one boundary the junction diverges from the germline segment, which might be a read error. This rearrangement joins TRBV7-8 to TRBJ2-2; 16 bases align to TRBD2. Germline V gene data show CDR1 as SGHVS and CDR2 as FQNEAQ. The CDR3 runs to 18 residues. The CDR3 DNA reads TGTGCCAGCAGTTTAGGGACTAGCGGGAGGGCGGGCACCGGGGAGCTGTTTTTT. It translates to CASSLGTSGRAGTGELFF.